The next 18 T cell receptor beta chains were all read from a single sample in a study of graft-versus-host responses after intestinal transplantation. What these receptors recognize is not known. The data were produced by immunoSEQ multiplex PCR, yet TCRdb's version contains in-frame clones alone and is incomplete. The sample gives roughly 90,000 clones, about 85% of which show up once; approximately 0.3% is in the top ten. Sample: unstimulated CD4+ T cells sorted from spleen or lymph node cells, taken before transplant. Every receptor here comes from a human donor who was the organ donor for an intestinal transplant.

The chain employs TRBV18 and TRBJ1-5; 8 bases line up with TRBD1. CDR3 length: 14 residues. Germline CDR1 reads KGHSH; CDR2 reads LQKENI. V was pared by 5 bases and J by 7 bases, with 7 bases of the junction left unmatched. Written as DNA, the CDR3 is TGTGCCAGCTCATCAGGGGGCGCGGGCCAGCCCCAGCATTTT. Translation gives CASSSGGAGQPQHF.

The chain is built from TRBV29-1 and TRBJ1-5; D not resolved. The CDR3 has 13 residues. V was clipped by 3 bases and J by 6 bases, with 12 bases between them. Germline V lookup: CDR1 SQVTM, CDR2 ANQGSEA. The CDR3: CSVEEGRGQPQHF. The CDR3 DNA reads as TGCAGCGTTGAGGAGGGCCGGGGTCAGCCCCAGCATTTT. The entire variable domain, with the rest obtained from reference TRBV29-1 and TRBJ1-5, is as follows: SAVISQKPSRDICQRGTSLTIQCQVDSQVTMMFWYRQQPGQSLTLIATANQGSEATYESGFVIDKFPISRPNLTFSTLTVSNMSPEDSSIYLCSVEEGRGQPQHFGDGTRLSIL.

CDR3 in amino acids: CASSLGGTGRGYTF. The CDR3 nucleotides read TGTGCCAGCAGCTTGGGGGGGACAGGCCGTGGCTACACCTTC. The chain links TRBV5-4 to TRBJ1-2, with TRBD1 matching over 8 bases. This CDR3 spans 14 amino acids. After removal of 0 bases from V and 7 bases from J, the junction contained 5 bases not matched to a gene. Germline V gene data show CDR1 as SGHNT and CDR2 as YYREEE (reference sequence).

In this sample, this clone turned up a few times. The genes are TRBV6-5 and TRBJ2-5, with 13 bases aligning to TRBD2. This CDR3 has 15 residues. Trimming cost V 5 bases and J 7 bases; bases outside gene matches: 7. The germline V gene encodes CDR1 MNHEY and CDR2 SVGAGI. The CDR3 is CASSPGTSGDGTQYF. The CDR3 DNA follows: TGTGCCAGCAGTCCCGGGACTAGCGGGGACGGGACCCAGTACTTC.

The J gene is TRBJ1-2, the V gene TRBV19; 9 nucleotides line up with TRBD1. V lost 7 bases, J lost 7 bases, and 13 bases stayed unmatched. There are 15 residues in the CDR3. Germline V gene data show CDR1 as LNHDA and CDR2 as SQIVND (reference sequence). CDR3 bases: TGTGCCAGTATTGGGGGGGACAGGGAGGTAAGTGGCTACACCTTC. Amino acids: CASIGGDREVSGYTF.

The chain links TRBV30 to TRBJ1-6; TRBD1 is a possible D gene (5 bases). The germline gives CDR1 GTSNPN, CDR2 SVGIG (reference sequence). CDR3 length equals 13 residues. V lost 3 bases to trimming and J lost 10 bases, with 13 bases between them. This chain's CDR3 is CAWRAGRRSPLHF. CDR3 in DNA: TGTGCCTGGAGGGCGGGACGGAGATCACCCCTCCACTTT. The variable domain in full, completed from reference TRBV30 and TRBJ1-6, reads SQTIHQWPATLVQPVGSPLSLECTVEGTSNPNLYWYRQAAGRGLQLLFYSVGIGQISSEVPQNLSASRPQDRQFILSSKKLLLSDSGFYLCAWRAGRRSPLHFGNGTRLTVT.

The chain links TRBV29-1 to TRBJ2-3, with D possibly being TRBD2 (5 bases). Per germline, CDR1 SQVTM and CDR2 ANQGSEA. Trimming removed 3 bases at V and 0 bases at J, with 7 bases between. This CDR3 spans 13 amino acids. This chain's CDR3 is CSVERTSTDTQYF. The CDR3 DNA reads TGCAGCGTTGAGAGGACTAGCACAGATACGCAGTATTTT.

This rearrangement joins TRBV4-1 to TRBJ1-2, with D perhaps matching TRBD1 (5 bases). Trimming took off 5 bases at V and 2 bases at J, with 24 bases between the two ends. The CDR3 runs to 18 residues. Germline V gene data show CDR1 as MGHRA and CDR2 as YSYEKL. In DNA, the CDR3 is TGCGCCAGCAGCACCTACCCGGGGCGGAGAGGAGGGAACTATGGCTACACCTTC. It yields the protein CASSTYPGRRGGNYGYTF.

The chain carries TRBV28 and TRBJ2-7, with D uncertain. Per germline, CDR1 MDHEN and CDR2 SYDVKM. V was pared by 7 bases and J by 0 bases, with 13 bases between. This CDR3 has 14 residues. This chain's CDR3 is CASTQEPSSYEQYF. CDR3 nucleotides: TGTGCCAGCACCCAGGAACCCAGCTCCTACGAGCAGTACTTC.

The V and J genes are TRBV11-2 and TRBJ1-3; no firm D call. The CDR3 sequence is 16 residues long. Trimming removed 4 bases at V and 4 bases at J, with 17 bases between. Germline CDR1 and CDR2: SGHAT and FQNNGV. The CDR3 sequence: CASSYLPDNPGNTIYF. CDR3 DNA sequence: TGTGCCAGCAGCTACCTCCCAGACAATCCCGGAAACACCATATATTTT.

The rearrangement uses TRBV6-7 and TRBJ1-5, with D tentatively TRBD1 (5 bases). TRBV6-7 falls under the ORF class, with uncertain function. With 4 bases removed from V and 3 bases from J, the gap between germline ends came to 13 bases. The length of the CDR3 is 15 residues. CDR3 loop: CASSFPQVFNQPQHF. The CDR3 bases are TGTGCCAGCAGTTTCCCACAGGTGTTCAATCAGCCCCAGCATTTT.

The chain recombines TRBV11-3 with TRBJ2-1; tentative D call: TRBD1 (5 bases). This CDR3 is 14 amino acids long. V dropped 5 bases and J dropped 9 bases, with 17 bases sitting between them. Germline lookup yields CDR1 SGHNT and CDR2 YENEEA. This CDR3 is CASSRNPQGTEQFF. The DNA for the CDR3 is TGTGCCAGCAGCCGCAATCCCCAGGGTACTGAGCAGTTCTTC.

The rearrangement joins TRBV5-5 to TRBJ2-5; TRBD1 might be the D (6 bases). The V end lost 2 bases, the J end lost 1 base, and 9 bases lay between the germline ends. The V gene's germline CDR1 is SGHKS and CDR2 YYEKEE (reference sequence). The CDR3 is made up of 14 amino acids. CDR3 in DNA: TGTGCCAGCAGCTTCTACAGGGTCCAAGAGACCCAGTACTTC. It is translated as CASSFYRVQETQYF. The full variable domain, completed using reference TRBV5-5 and TRBJ2-5, is DAGVTQSPTHLIKTRGQQVTLRCSPISGHKSVSWYQQVLGQGPQFIFQYYEKEERGRGNFPDRFSARQFPNYSSELNVNALLLGDSALYLCASSFYRVQETQYFGPGTRLLVL.

The rearrangement joins TRBV11-2 to TRBJ2-4, with 12 bases aligning to TRBD2. J lost 1 base, V lost 5 bases, and 9 bases had no gene match. The CDR3 is made up of 18 amino acids. CDR1 is SGHAT and CDR2 is FQNNGV in the germline V gene. CDR3 sequence: CASSPGTSGRGAKNIQYF. CDR3 coding DNA: TGTGCCAGCAGCCCCGGGACTAGCGGGCGAGGGGCCAAAAACATTCAGTACTTC.

This chain uses TRBV28 with TRBJ2-5; no clear D. CDR1 is MDHEN, CDR2 SYDVKM, per germline. V was pared by 2 bases and J by 4 bases, with 20 bases between. The length of the CDR3 is 17 residues. The CDR3 reads CASSLPLTSRRGETQYF. DNA of the CDR3: TGTGCCAGCAGTTTACCCCTGACCAGCCGGAGAGGAGAGACCCAGTACTTC. Full variable domain (missing parts from reference TRBV28 and TRBJ2-5): DVKVTQSSRYLVKRTGEKVFLECVQDMDHENMFWYRQDPGLGLRLIYFSYDVKMKEKGDIPEGYSVSREKKERFSLILESASTNQTSMYLCASSLPLTSRRGETQYFGPGTRLLVL.

This clone is a singleton in its sample. The V call is TRBV18, the J call TRBJ1-2, with TRBD1 matching over 10 bases. V shed 6 bases and J 8 bases; nucleotides not matched to a gene: 6. The CDR3 extends over 13 amino acids. CDR1 KGHSH and CDR2 LQKENI come from the germline V gene. This CDR3 reads CASSSTGGDGYTF. The CDR3 nucleotides are TGTGCCAGCTCCTCGACAGGGGGCGACGGCTACACCTTC.

V is TRBV7-2 and J is TRBJ1-2; a weak D match, TRBD1 (6 bases). V was shortened by 6 bases and J by 4 bases, with 12 bases between the two germline ends. CDR1 is SGHTA, CDR2 FQGNSA, per germline. This CDR3 spans 13 amino acids. CDR3 nucleotide sequence: TGTGCCAGCAGGATACAGGGAGTCTATGGCTACACCTTC. It translates to CASRIQGVYGYTF.

V and J are TRBV5-6 and TRBJ2-7; a weak D match, TRBD2 (6 bases). The CDR3 runs to 14 residues. Trimming took off 4 bases at V and 5 bases at J, with 16 bases between the two ends. Germline V gene lookup returns CDR1 SGHDT and CDR2 YYEEEE. CDR3: CASSGIWRAHEQYF. The CDR3 DNA follows: TGTGCCAGCAGCGGGATTTGGAGGGCACACGAGCAGTACTTC.